The entry below describes one TCR beta chain. The sample is drawn from a study of blood T cell repertoires in COVID-19. In the study overall: Sites in the United States, Italy and Spain provided acute and convalescent COVID-19 samples. Nucleic acid was either cDNA or gDNA, and it came from T cells, B-cell-depleted T cells, or PBMCs.

In the original analysis: Amplification of reference gene primers was used by the study to estimate nucleated cell counts. The table came from immunoSEQ multiplex PCR; TCRdb's copy has only in-frame clones and leaves some out. V, J and clone size are taken as reported in that table, and D and trimming were inferred from the DNA itself. The sample includes about 270,000 clones, approximately 91% of them seen just once. The study assigned cohorts using participant-reported clinical history. The source material was PBMCs or T cells enriched from blood (not recorded which). The TCR comes from a woman in her 40s with acute COVID-19.

Here the CDR3 reads CASSGRGKLFF. DNA for the CDR3: TGTGCCAGCAGCGGGAGAGGAAAACTGTTTTTT. V is TRBV28 and J is TRBJ1-4, with unresolved D. The CDR3 runs 11 residues. The ends were cut back, 6 bases at V and 10 bases at J, with 9 bases in the middle. The V gene's germline CDR1 is MDHEN and CDR2 SYDVKM.